Listed here are 2 T cell receptor beta chains from one sample, sequenced in a study of cytomegalovirus exposure and HLA in healthy donors. A multiplex PCR was run with 60 Vbeta primers and 13 Jbeta primers. The table came from immunoSEQ multiplex PCR; TCRdb's copy has only in-frame clones and leaves some out. The table has under 200,000 clones, roughly 80% seen once. The sequenced sample was PBMCs. These receptors originate from a male donor in good health and CMV-seronegative.

V and J are TRBV5-1 and TRBJ2-2; D unclear. Trimming cost V 1 base and J 6 bases, with 10 bases left between them. The length of the CDR3 is 14 residues. Germline CDR1 and CDR2: SGHRS and YFSETQ. CDR3 DNA: TGCGCCAGCAGCTTGTCCCTAAGCGCCGGGGAGCTGTTTTTT. Its protein product is CASSLSLSAGELFF.

The V gene is TRBV18, the J gene TRBJ1-4; 8 positions agree with TRBD1. Losses at the gene ends were 5 bases for V and 4 bases for J; bases not matched to a gene: 3. The germline CDR1 and CDR2 sequences are KGHSH and LQKENI. This CDR3 spans 14 amino acids. This CDR3 is CASSWTGHNEKLFF. DNA of the CDR3: TGTGCCAGCTCATGGACAGGGCATAATGAAAAACTGTTTTTT. The full variable domain, with the rest looked up from reference TRBV18 and TRBJ1-4, is NAGVMQNPRHLVRRRGQEARLRCSPMKGHSHVYWYRQLPEEGLKFMVYLQKENIIDESGMPKERFSAEFPKEGPSILRIQQVVRGDSAAYFCASSWTGHNEKLFFGSGTQLSVL.